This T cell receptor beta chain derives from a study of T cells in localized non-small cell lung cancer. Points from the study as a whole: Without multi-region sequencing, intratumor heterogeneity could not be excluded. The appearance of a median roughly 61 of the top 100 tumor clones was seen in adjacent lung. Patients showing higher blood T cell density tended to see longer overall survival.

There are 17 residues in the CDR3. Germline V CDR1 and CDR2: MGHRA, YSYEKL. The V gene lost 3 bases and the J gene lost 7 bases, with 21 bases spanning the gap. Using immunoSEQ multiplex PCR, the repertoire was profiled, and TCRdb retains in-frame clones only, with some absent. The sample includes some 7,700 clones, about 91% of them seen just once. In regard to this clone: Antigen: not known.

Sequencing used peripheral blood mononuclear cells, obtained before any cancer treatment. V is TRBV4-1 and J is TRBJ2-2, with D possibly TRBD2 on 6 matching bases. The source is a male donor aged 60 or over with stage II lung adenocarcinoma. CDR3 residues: CASSHLGGMQVDGELFF. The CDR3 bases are TGCGCCAGCAGCCACCTCGGGGGAATGCAGGTAGACGGGGAGCTGTTTTTT.